These 15 T cell receptor beta chains originate from one sample sequenced in a study of identical twins. TCRdb re-analysed the 5' RACE reads in MiXCR, keeping a single row per CDR3 protein. This sample has 540,000 or so distinct CDR3 sequences, with about a fifth found just once. This sample also belongs to another study, concerning yellow fever vaccine responses in identical twins.

Input material: CD4+ T cells sorted from blood. All receptors derive from a woman younger than 35 in good health.

The chain combines TRBV7-8 with TRBJ2-7; D not certain. The CDR3 totals 18 residues. CDR1 and CDR2 from the germline V gene are SGHVS and FQNEAQ. The germline V and J ends were trimmed by 2 bases and 0 bases, with 20 bases remaining between them. The CDR3 here is CASSLNTASFGASYEQYV. For the CDR3, the DNA is TGTGCCAGCAGCTTAAATACAGCGTCATTTGGCGCCTCCTACGAGCAGTACGTC.

The chain carries TRBV28 and TRBJ2-3; 10 bases line up with TRBD2. The germline gives CDR1 MDHEN, CDR2 SYDVKM. This CDR3 is built from 14 residues. V gave up 10 bases and J gave up 4 bases; unmatched junction bases: 8. The CDR3 DNA reads TGTGCCACGGCTAGCGGGAGCGGTGCAGATACGCAGTATTTT. It translates to CATASGSGADTQYF.

This sequence joins TRBV3-1 and TRBJ2-3; 8 bases are shared with TRBD2. The germline V gene encodes CDR1 LGHDT and CDR2 YNNKEL (reference sequence). The CDR3 runs to 15 residues. J lost 1 base, V lost 11 bases, and 11 bases had no gene match. Here the CDR3 DNA reads TGTGCCTCCACCCAAATTAGCGGGGGCACAGATACGCAGTATTTT. Residues: CASTQISGGTDTQYF.

This clonotype was observed a few times. The J gene is TRBJ2-7, the V gene TRBV15; 10 bases line up with TRBD1. Germline CDR1 is LNHNV and CDR2 is YYDKDF (reference sequence). V dropped 5 bases and J dropped 5; count of bases not matched to a gene: 12. This CDR3 comprises 16 residues. The CDR3 bases are TGTGCCACCAGCCCCAGACTGGACAGGGGGTCGGACGAGCAGTACGTC. Translating it yields CATSPRLDRGSDEQYV.

A few counts support this clonotype. The chain links TRBV4-2 to TRBJ1-6, with 9 bases fitting TRBD1. J gave up 7 bases and V 0 bases, and 1 base lay outside the gene matches. CDR3 length: 15 amino acids. CDR1 is LGHNA, CDR2 YNFKEQ, per germline. The CDR3 DNA follows: TGTGCCAGCAGCCAAGATGGGACAGGGAATTCACCCCTCCACTTT. As protein: CASSQDGTGNSPLHF.

This clonotype came up a few times. The CDR3 here is CASRLLAGGPTGELFF. The CDR3 region has the DNA TGTGCCAGCAGACTACTAGCGGGAGGTCCCACCGGGGAGCTGTTTTTT. This chain joins TRBV12-3 or TRBV12-4 and TRBJ2-2; TRBD2 matches at 12 bases. The CDR3 covers 16 residues. The ends lost 6 bases at V and 4 bases at J; junction bases unmatched: 6.

This clonotype was detected a few times. The rearrangement uses TRBV4-1 and TRBJ1-1; D is possibly TRBD1 (6 bases). Per the germline V gene, CDR1 is MGHRA and CDR2 is YSYEKL. The germline V and J ends were trimmed by 6 bases and 2 bases, with 22 bases remaining between them. This CDR3 spans 17 amino acids. The CDR3, as DNA: TGCGCCAGCAGTGTAGGTTGGGGGCGCCTGGGAAACACTGAAGCTTTCTTT. Protein product: CASSVGWGRLGNTEAFF.

The table lists this clonotype with a count of one. The rearrangement links TRBV15 to TRBJ1-2, with unresolved D. Germline assignment: CDR1 LNHNV and CDR2 YYDKDF (reference sequence). Trimming shortened V by 0 bases and J by 8 bases, and 4 bases separated the two germline ends. This CDR3 contains 11 residues. CDR3 amino acids: CATSRDGGYTF. The CDR3 nucleotides read TGTGCCACCAGCAGAGATGGCGGCTACACCTTC.

This clonotype was seen more than once but under ten times. The chain employs TRBV20-1 and TRBJ1-2; 8 nucleotides agree with TRBD1. J gave up 8 bases and V 2 bases, and 10 bases lay outside the gene matches. The germline gives CDR1 DFQATT, CDR2 SNEGSKA (reference sequence). The CDR3 length is 14 residues. CDR3 sequence (DNA): TGCAGTGCTAGACCTCCCGGGACAGGTGGGGGCTACACCTTC. It yields the protein CSARPPGTGGGYTF.

A few counts support this clonotype. The rearrangement uses TRBV24-1 and TRBJ2-1, with unresolved D. CDR1 KGHDR and CDR2 SFDVKD come from the germline V gene. CDR3 length: 12 amino acids. Deletions cut 3 bases from V and 9 bases from J, with 8 bases between. The CDR3 loop is CATSDGPREQFF. The CDR3 nucleotides read TGTGCCACCAGTGATGGCCCCCGTGAGCAGTTCTTC.

This rearrangement joins TRBV21-1 to TRBJ2-7. TRBV21-1 is recorded as a pseudogene. The CDR3 loop spans 12 amino acids. The CDR3 spells CARNIQSYEQYV. The CDR3 DNA follows: TGTGCCAGAAACATACAGAGCTACGAGCAGTACGTC.

This clonotype was found many times. V usage is TRBV5-1 and J usage is TRBJ2-1; 7 bases agree with TRBD1. The CDR3 loop spans 16 amino acids. Per germline, CDR1 SGHRS and CDR2 YFSETQ. The J segment lost 5 bases and the V segment lost 0 bases, leaving 8 bases of the junction unmatched. CDR3 coding DNA: TGCGCCAGCAGCTTGGAGACAGGGATTGTGAACAATGAGCAGTTCTTC. Its translation: CASSLETGIVNNEQFF.

This sequence joins TRBV7-6 and TRBJ2-5, with D tentatively TRBD2 (6 bases). This CDR3 has 17 amino acids. V shed 2 bases and J shed 2 bases, with 18 bases lying between them. Germline V CDR1 and CDR2: SGHVS, FNYEAQ. CDR3 protein: CASSLLFGGRQQETQYF. The CDR3 bases are TGTGCCAGCAGCTTATTATTCGGAGGGAGGCAGCAAGAGACCCAGTACTTC.

This chain joins TRBV28 and TRBJ2-1; D possibly corresponds to TRBD2 (7 bases). Trimming stripped 8 bases from V and 1 base from J, with 12 bases between. The CDR3 is 14 residues long. The V gene's germline CDR1 is MDHEN and CDR2 SYDVKM. The CDR3 loop reads CASYKGGSYNEQFF. The CDR3 DNA reads TGTGCCAGCTATAAGGGGGGGTCCTACAATGAGCAGTTCTTC. The full variable domain, its missing parts supplied by reference TRBV28 and TRBJ2-1, is DVKVTQSSRYLVKRTGEKVFLECVQDMDHENMFWYRQDPGLGLRLIYFSYDVKMKEKGDIPEGYSVSREKKERFSLILESASTNQTSMYLCASYKGGSYNEQFFGPGTRLTVL.

V gene TRBV5-6 combines with J gene TRBJ1-4; no clear D. Germline-derived CDR1 and CDR2 are SGHDT and YYEEEE. The CDR3 contains 16 residues. Trimming pared 4 bases from V and 0 bases from J, leaving 13 bases between. CDR3 DNA sequence: TGTGCCAGCAGCCGGAAGAAGGTGTCAACTAATGAAAAACTGTTTTTT. Protein: CASSRKKVSTNEKLFF.